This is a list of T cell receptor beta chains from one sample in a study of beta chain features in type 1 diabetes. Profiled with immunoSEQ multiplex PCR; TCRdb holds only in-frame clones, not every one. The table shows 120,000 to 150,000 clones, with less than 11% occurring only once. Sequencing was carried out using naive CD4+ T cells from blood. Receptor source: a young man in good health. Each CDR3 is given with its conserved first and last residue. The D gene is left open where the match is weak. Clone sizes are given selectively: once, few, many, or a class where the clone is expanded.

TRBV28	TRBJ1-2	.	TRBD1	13	CASSLGQEYGYTF	TGTGCCAGCAGTTTGGGACAGGAGTATGGCTACACCTTC
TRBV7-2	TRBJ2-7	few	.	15	CASSSGGGRFYEQYF	TGTGCCAGCAGCTCCGGCGGAGGGCGATTCTACGAGCAGTACTTC
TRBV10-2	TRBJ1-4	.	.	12	CASSDRGEKLFF	TGCGCCAGCAGTGACCGAGGTGAAAAACTGTTTTTT
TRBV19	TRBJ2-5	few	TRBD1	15	CASSDRDRAQETQYF	TGTGCCAGTAGTGACAGGGACAGAGCCCAAGAGACCCAGTACTTC
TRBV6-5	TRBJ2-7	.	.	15	CASSYRTVRPDEQYF	TGTGCCAGCAGTTACCGGACAGTCCGGCCTGACGAGCAGTACTTC
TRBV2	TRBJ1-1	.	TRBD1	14	CASINGQGNTEAFF	TGTGCCAGCATAAATGGACAGGGCAACACTGAAGCTTTCTTT
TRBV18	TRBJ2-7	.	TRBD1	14	CASSNTGTGFEQYF	TGTGCCAGCTCAAACACCGGGACAGGGTTCGAGCAGTACTTC
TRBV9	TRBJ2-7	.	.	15	CASSVGGGGGYEQYF	TGTGCCAGCAGCGTAGGTGGGGGAGGGGGTTACGAGCAGTACTTC
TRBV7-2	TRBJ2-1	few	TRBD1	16	CASSTPWTGGKYEQFF	TGTGCCAGCAGCACCCCTTGGACAGGGGGCAAATATGAGCAGTTCTTC
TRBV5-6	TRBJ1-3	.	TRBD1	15	CASSLAGGFGNTIYF	TGTGCCAGCAGCTTGGCAGGGGGCTTCGGAAACACCATATATTTT
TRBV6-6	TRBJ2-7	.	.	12	CAISVNSYEQYF	TGTGCCATCAGTGTCAATTCCTACGAGCAGTACTTC
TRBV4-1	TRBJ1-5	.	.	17	CASSLLPLGGSLWPQHF	TGCGCCAGCAGCCTACTCCCTCTCGGGGGGTCGTTGTGGCCCCAGCATTTT
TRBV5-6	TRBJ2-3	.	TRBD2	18	CASSPARLAGLSTDTQYF	TGTGCCAGCAGCCCAGCTAGACTAGCGGGCCTTAGCACAGATACGCAGTATTTT
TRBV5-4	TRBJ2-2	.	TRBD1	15	CASSLRVTGVGELFF	TGTGCCAGCAGCTTGCGGGTGACAGGGGTGGGGGAGCTGTTTTTT
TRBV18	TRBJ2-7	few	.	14	CASSPVSQSYEQYF	TGTGCCAGCTCACCAGTAAGCCAATCCTACGAGCAGTACTTC
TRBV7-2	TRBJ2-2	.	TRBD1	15	CASSLGQGFAGELFF	TGTGCCAGCAGCTTGGGACAGGGTTTCGCCGGGGAGCTGTTTTTT
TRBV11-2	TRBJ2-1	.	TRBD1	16	CASSQYSGTVYNEQFF	TGTGCCAGCAGCCAATACTCCGGGACAGTTTACAATGAGCAGTTCTTC
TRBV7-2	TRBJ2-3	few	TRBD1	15	CASSSTGGEGDTQYF	TGTGCCAGCAGCTCTACAGGGGGCGAAGGAGATACGCAGTATTTT
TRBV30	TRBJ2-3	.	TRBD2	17	CAWRGIAGRGGTDTQYF	TGTGCCTGGAGGGGAATAGCGGGGCGTGGGGGCACAGATACGCAGTATTTT
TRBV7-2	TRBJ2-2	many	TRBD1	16	CASSPRQGRVSGELFF	TGTGCCAGCAGCCCCCGACAGGGCCGGGTGTCCGGGGAGCTGTTTTTT
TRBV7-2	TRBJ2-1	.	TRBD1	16	CASSFFPLRTGGEQFF	TGTGCCAGCAGCTTTTTCCCACTACGGACAGGCGGGGAGCAGTTCTTC
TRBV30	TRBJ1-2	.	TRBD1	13	CAWSRRQGEILNF	TGTGCCTGGAGTCGAAGACAGGGGGAGATACTAAACTTC
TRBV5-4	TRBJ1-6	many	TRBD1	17	CASSLALFGRGNSPLHF	TGTGCCAGCAGCTTGGCCCTTTTCGGCAGGGGGAATTCACCCCTCCACTTT
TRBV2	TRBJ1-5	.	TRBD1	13	CASSRRGLQPQHF	TGTGCCAGCAGTAGAAGGGGGCTTCAGCCCCAGCATTTT
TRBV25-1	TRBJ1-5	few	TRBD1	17	CASSVSTGVEGYQPQHF	TGTGCCAGCAGTGTTTCCACAGGGGTAGAAGGGTATCAGCCCCAGCATTTT
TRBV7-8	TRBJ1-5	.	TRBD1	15	CASSSGTGANQPQHF	TGTGCCAGCAGCTCCGGGACAGGGGCTAATCAGCCCCAGCATTTT
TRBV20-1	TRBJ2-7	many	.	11	CSARDQGEQYF	TGCAGTGCTAGAGATCAGGGCGAGCAGTACTTC
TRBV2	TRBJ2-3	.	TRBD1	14	CASSEAGQRDTQYF	TGTGCCAGCAGTGAAGCGGGACAGAGAGATACGCAGTATTTT
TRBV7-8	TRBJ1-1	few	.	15	CASSPSPAGAREAFF	TGTGCCAGCAGCCCTTCCCCCGCAGGGGCCCGTGAAGCTTTCTTT